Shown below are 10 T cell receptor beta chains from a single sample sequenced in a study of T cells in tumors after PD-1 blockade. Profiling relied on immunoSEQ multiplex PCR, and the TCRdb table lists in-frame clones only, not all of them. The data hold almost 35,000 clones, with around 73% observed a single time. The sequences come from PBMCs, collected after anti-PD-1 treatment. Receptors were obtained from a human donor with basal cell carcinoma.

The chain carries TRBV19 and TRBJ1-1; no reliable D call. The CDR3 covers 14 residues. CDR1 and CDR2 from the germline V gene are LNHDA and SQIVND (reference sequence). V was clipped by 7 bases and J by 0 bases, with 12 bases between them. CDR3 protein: CASKDGLMNTEAFF. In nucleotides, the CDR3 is TGTGCCAGTAAGGATGGGCTCATGAACACTGAAGCTTTCTTT.

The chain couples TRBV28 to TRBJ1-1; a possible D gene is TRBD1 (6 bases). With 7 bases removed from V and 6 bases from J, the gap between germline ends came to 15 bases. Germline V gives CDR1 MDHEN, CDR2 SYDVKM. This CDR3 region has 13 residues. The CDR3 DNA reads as TGTGCCAGCACGGCTCTTGGGGGCCCTGAAGCTTTCTTT. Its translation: CASTALGGPEAFF. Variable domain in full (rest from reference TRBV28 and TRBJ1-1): DVKVTQSSRYLVKRTGEKVFLECVQDMDHENMFWYRQDPGLGLRLIYFSYDVKMKEKGDIPEGYSVSREKKERFSLILESASTNQTSMYLCASTALGGPEAFFGQGTRLTVV.

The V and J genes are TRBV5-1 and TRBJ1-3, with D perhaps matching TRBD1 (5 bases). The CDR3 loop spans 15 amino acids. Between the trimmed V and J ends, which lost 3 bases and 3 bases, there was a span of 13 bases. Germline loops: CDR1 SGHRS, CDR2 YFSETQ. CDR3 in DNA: TGCGCCAGCAGCTCCCAGGCAGGGAGTGGAAACACCATATATTTT. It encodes CASSSQAGSGNTIYF. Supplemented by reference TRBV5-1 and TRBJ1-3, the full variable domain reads KAGVTQTPRYLIKTRGQQVTLSCSPISGHRSVSWYQQTPGQGLQFLFEYFSETQRNKGNFPGRFSGRQFSNSRSEMNVSTLELGDSALYLCASSSQAGSGNTIYFGEGSWLTVV.

The CDR3 nucleotides are TGTGCCAGCAGTTACGGGCGGAGCGCAGATACGCAGTATTTT. Its translation is CASSYGRSADTQYF. This rearrangement joins TRBV6-6 to TRBJ2-3, with D unclear. CDR3 length equals 14 residues. Germline V gene sequence: CDR1 MNHNY, CDR2 SVGAGI (reference sequence). Trimming took 2 bases from V and 4 from J, leaving 10 bases between them.

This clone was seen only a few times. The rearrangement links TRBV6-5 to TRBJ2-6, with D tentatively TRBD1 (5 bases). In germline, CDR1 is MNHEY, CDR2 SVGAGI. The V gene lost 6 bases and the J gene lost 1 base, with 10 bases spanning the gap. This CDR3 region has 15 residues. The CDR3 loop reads CASRPQGSGANVLTF. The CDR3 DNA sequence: TGTGCCAGCAGACCCCAGGGTTCTGGGGCCAACGTCCTGACTTTC.

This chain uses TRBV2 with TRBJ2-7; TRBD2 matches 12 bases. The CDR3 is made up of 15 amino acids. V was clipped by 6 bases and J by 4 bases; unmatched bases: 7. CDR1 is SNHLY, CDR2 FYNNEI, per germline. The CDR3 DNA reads TGTGCCAGCAGCCTACGACTAGCGGGAGTATACGAGCAGTACTTC. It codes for CASSLRLAGVYEQYF.

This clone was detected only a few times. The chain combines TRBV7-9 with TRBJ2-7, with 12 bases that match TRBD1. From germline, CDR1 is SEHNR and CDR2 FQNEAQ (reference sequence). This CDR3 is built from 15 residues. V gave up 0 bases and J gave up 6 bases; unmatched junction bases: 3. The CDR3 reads CASSLAGQGASEQYF. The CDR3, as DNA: TGTGCCAGCAGCTTAGCGGGACAGGGGGCGTCCGAGCAGTACTTC.

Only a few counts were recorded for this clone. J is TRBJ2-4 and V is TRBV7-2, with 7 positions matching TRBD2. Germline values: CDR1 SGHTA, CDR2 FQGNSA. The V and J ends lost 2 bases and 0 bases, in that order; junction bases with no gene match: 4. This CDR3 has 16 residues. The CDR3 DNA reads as TGTGCCAGCAGCTTATCTAGCGGATTAGCCAAAAACATTCAGTACTTC. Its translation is CASSLSSGLAKNIQYF.

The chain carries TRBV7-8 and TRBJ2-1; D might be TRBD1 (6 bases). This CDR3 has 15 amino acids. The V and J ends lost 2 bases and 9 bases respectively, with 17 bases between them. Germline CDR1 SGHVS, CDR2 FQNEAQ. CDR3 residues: CASSLFRGRVSEQFF. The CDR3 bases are TGTGCCAGCAGCTTATTCAGGGGCCGTGTGAGTGAGCAGTTCTTC.

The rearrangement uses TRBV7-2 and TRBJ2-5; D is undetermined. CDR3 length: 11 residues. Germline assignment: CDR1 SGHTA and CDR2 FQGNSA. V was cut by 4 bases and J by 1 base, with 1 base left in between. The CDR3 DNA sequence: TGTGCCAGCAGCTCCCAAGAGACCCAGTACTTC. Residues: CASSSQETQYF.